The 23 T cell receptor beta chains below all came from one sample that was sequenced in a study of PD-L1 blockade in urothelial cancer. Libraries were prepared by immunoSEQ multiplex PCR; TCRdb keeps only in-frame clonotypes and omits some of them. This sample has about 55,000 clones, with roughly 80% found just once. The sample was PBMCs, taken around atezolizumab (anti-PD-L1) treatment. The receptors shown here come from a man between 65 and 85 years old with urothelial cancer.

The rearrangement joins TRBV28 to TRBJ2-1, with D possibly matching TRBD2 (5 bases). Trimming removed 3 bases from V and 14 bases from J, with 14 bases in between. The CDR3 is 12 residues long. Germline values: CDR1 MDHEN, CDR2 SYDVKM. The CDR3 sequence is CASSFGNQVKFF. In DNA, the CDR3 is TGTGCCAGCAGTTTCGGGAACCAGGTGAAGTTCTTC.

This clone was detected a few times. The chain recombines TRBV5-5 with TRBJ2-7; TRBD1 agrees at 7 bases. The CDR3 runs 16 residues. The germline V gene encodes CDR1 SGHKS and CDR2 YYEKEE (reference sequence). J lost 1 base, V lost 5 bases, and 12 bases had no gene match. The chain's CDR3 is CASRAGQADRSYEQYF. The CDR3 bases are TGTGCCAGCAGGGCAGGACAGGCCGACCGTTCCTACGAGCAGTACTTC.

This clone occurred once. The rearrangement uses TRBV7-2 and TRBJ2-1; D is uncertain. Trimming took 3 bases from V and 10 from J, leaving 13 bases between them. Germline V gives CDR1 SGHTA, CDR2 FQGNSA. The CDR3 spans 13 residues. The CDR3 region is CASSLVQSNEQFF. The DNA of the CDR3 is TGTGCCAGCAGCTTGGTACAGTCGAACGAGCAGTTCTTC. The full variable domain, its missing parts supplied by reference TRBV7-2 and TRBJ2-1, is GAGVSQSPSNKVTEKGKDVELRCDPISGHTALYWYRQSLGQGLEFLIYFQGNSAPDKSGLPSDRFSAERTGGSVSTLTIQRTQQEDSAVYLCASSLVQSNEQFFGPGTRLTVL.

This clone came up a few times. J is TRBJ1-1 and V is TRBV4-2; a weak D match, TRBD1 (5 bases). The germline gives CDR1 LGHNA, CDR2 YNFKEQ. This CDR3 has 16 amino acids. Trimming stripped 5 bases from V and 1 base from J, with 17 bases between. CDR3: CASSFRTGSSNTEAFF. CDR3 nucleotide sequence: TGTGCCAGCAGCTTTAGAACAGGTTCGTCGAACACTGAAGCTTTCTTT.

V and J are TRBV28 and TRBJ2-1; TRBD2 agrees at 8 bases. CDR1 is MDHEN and CDR2 is SYDVKM in the germline V gene. The CDR3 totals 13 residues. J was trimmed by 2 bases and V by 10 bases; bases with no gene match: 4. CDR3 bases: TGTGCCACCGGGGGGGTACCCTACAATGAGCAGTTCTTC. Amino acids: CATGGVPYNEQFF.

This clone was seen repeatedly, ten times or more. In DNA, the CDR3 is TGTGCTAGTGGTTTGGGGACAGGGGTAGCCAAAAACATTCAGTACTTC. This translates into CASGLGTGVAKNIQYF. The chain uses TRBV12-5 and TRBJ2-4; 9 bases are a match to TRBD1. Germline CDR1 is LGHNT and CDR2 is FRNRAP. The CDR3 covers 16 residues. Trimming removed 1 base from V and 0 bases from J; junction bases left unmatched: 1.

The chain couples TRBV5-8 to TRBJ1-5; D may be TRBD1 (6 bases). V was pared by 0 bases and J by 6 bases, with 13 bases between. CDR3 length: 15 residues. The germline V gene encodes CDR1 SGHTS and CDR2 YDEGEE. The CDR3 is CASSLGQGQGQPQHF. The CDR3 DNA follows: TGTGCCAGCAGCTTGGGTCAGGGGCAAGGTCAGCCCCAGCATTTT. The whole variable domain, filled in from reference TRBV5-8 and TRBJ1-5, reads EAGVTQSPTHLIKTRGQQATLRCSPISGHTSVYWYQQALGLGLQFLLWYDEGEERNRGNFPPRFSGRQFPNYSSELNVNALELEDSALYLCASSLGQGQGQPQHFGDGTRLSIL.

The chain uses TRBV4-2 and TRBJ2-7; TRBD2 agrees at 7 bases. V shed 0 bases and J 2 bases; nucleotides not matched to a gene: 4. Germline CDR1 reads LGHNA; CDR2 reads YNFKEQ. The CDR3 has 15 residues. The CDR3 DNA reads as TGTGCCAGCAGCCAAGAGACAACTAGCGCCTACGAGCAGTACTTC. Amino acids: CASSQETTSAYEQYF.

The J gene is TRBJ1-1, the V gene TRBV5-1, with a possible D match to TRBD1 (5 bases). CDR1 SGHRS and CDR2 YFSETQ come from the germline V gene. The V gene lost 0 bases and the J gene lost 10 bases, with 13 bases spanning the gap. The CDR3 spans 13 residues. CDR3 residues: CASSLEHPGGAFF. The CDR3 nucleotides read TGCGCCAGCAGCTTGGAACACCCGGGGGGAGCTTTCTTT. Filled out from reference TRBV5-1 and TRBJ1-1, the complete variable domain reads KAGVTQTPRYLIKTRGQQVTLSCSPISGHRSVSWYQQTPGQGLQFLFEYFSETQRNKGNFPGRFSGRQFSNSRSEMNVSTLELGDSALYLCASSLEHPGGAFFGQGTRLTVV.

The V and J genes are TRBV10-3 and TRBJ1-3, with D possibly being TRBD1 (6 bases). The ends were cut back, 10 bases at V and 0 bases at J, with 10 bases in the middle. CDR3 length: 13 residues. The germline V gene encodes CDR1 ENHRY and CDR2 SYGVKD. The CDR3 loop is CATQGSSGNTIYF. As DNA, the CDR3 is TGTGCCACACAGGGTAGCTCTGGAAACACCATATATTTT.

The chain has TRBV6-5 and TRBJ1-5; 9 nucleotides line up with TRBD1. This CDR3 has 16 residues. J lost 4 bases, V lost 2 bases, and 6 bases had no gene match. Looked up from germline, CDR1 is MNHEY and CDR2 is SVGAGI. CDR3 coding DNA: TGTGCCAGCAGTTACCGACAGGGGGGGGCAAATCAGCCCCAGCATTTT. This encodes CASSYRQGGANQPQHF.

Only a few counts were recorded for this clone. The genes are TRBV7-2 and TRBJ1-6; TRBD1 agrees at 8 bases. Germline V gene sequence: CDR1 SGHTA, CDR2 FQGNSA. The CDR3 has 16 amino acids. V trimming: 1 base; J trimming: 8 bases; junction bases outside the gene matches: 7. CDR3 sequence reads: CASSLGFRDRYSPLHF. The CDR3 nucleotides read TGTGCCAGCAGCTTAGGTTTTAGGGACAGGTATTCACCCCTCCACTTT.

The V and J genes are TRBV4-3 and TRBJ1-5, with no clear D. CDR1 and CDR2 (germline): LGHNA, YSLEER. The CDR3 contains 15 residues. Trimming removed 0 bases at V and 6 bases at J, with 12 bases between. In nucleotides, the CDR3 is TGCGCCAGCAGCCAAGAAGAAGGGAGAGGTCAGCCCCAGCATTTT. It encodes CASSQEEGRGQPQHF.

The genes are TRBV5-5 and TRBJ2-5; a possible D gene is TRBD1 (5 bases). The germline gives CDR1 SGHKS, CDR2 YYEKEE (reference sequence). There are 13 residues in the CDR3. V was pared by 4 bases and J by 4 bases, with 11 bases between. CDR3 nucleotides: TGTGCCAGCAGCAGGTCCCAGGGAGAGACCCAGTACTTC. Encoded protein: CASSRSQGETQYF.

This clone was observed a handful of times. The chain recombines TRBV7-3 with TRBJ2-7; 9 bases are shared with TRBD2. Germline V gene lookup returns CDR1 SGHTA and CDR2 FQGTGA. V lost 2 bases and J lost 1; bases outside the gene matches: 3. The length of the CDR3 is 15 residues. CDR3 DNA: TGTGCCAGCAGCTTAGCGGGAGGGCCATCCTACGAGCAGTACTTC. Protein: CASSLAGGPSYEQYF.

The chain joins TRBV5-4 to TRBJ1-1; D ambiguous. With 4 bases removed from V and 5 bases from J, the gap between germline ends came to 9 bases. Germline CDR1 and CDR2: SGHNT and YYREEE (reference sequence). This CDR3 has 12 amino acids. The CDR3 is CASSREFTEAFF. As DNA, the CDR3 is TGTGCCAGCAGCCGAGAATTTACTGAAGCTTTCTTT.

The chain recombines TRBV14 with TRBJ1-4; no definite D call. The CDR3 extends over 16 amino acids. Germline V CDR1 and CDR2: SGHDN, FVKESK. Trimming took 3 bases from V and 0 from J, leaving 11 bases between them. The chain's CDR3 is CASSQSPAATNEKLFF. DNA of the CDR3: TGTGCCAGCAGCCAGTCACCCGCAGCAACTAATGAAAAACTGTTTTTT.

This rearrangement joins TRBV25-1 to TRBJ1-4; the match to TRBD1 covers 8 bases. This CDR3 is 17 amino acids long. Per germline, CDR1 MGHDK and CDR2 SYGVNS. Germline trimming cut 0 bases from V and 7 bases from J; bases unmatched to any gene: 10. CDR3 DNA: TGTGCCAGCAGTGAATATCCCCGGTCCAGGGGGCTTGAAAAACTGTTTTTT. Amino acid sequence: CASSEYPRSRGLEKLFF. The full variable domain, with the rest looked up from reference TRBV25-1 and TRBJ1-4, is EADIYQTPRYLVIGTGKKITLECSQTMGHDKMYWYQQDPGMELHLIHYSYGVNSTEKGDLSSESTVSRIRTEHFPLTLESARPSHTSQYLCASSEYPRSRGLEKLFFGSGTQLSVL.

The genes are TRBV19 and TRBJ1-3; weak D call: TRBD1 (5 bases). Looked up from germline, CDR1 is LNHDA and CDR2 is SQIVND (reference sequence). The CDR3 sequence is 14 residues long. Trimming pared 4 bases from V and 0 bases from J, leaving 7 bases between. DNA of the CDR3: TGTGCCAGTAGTAAGGGGAACTCTGGAAACACCATATATTTT. Protein product: CASSKGNSGNTIYF.

CDR3 nucleotide sequence: TGTGCCAGTAGTATCGAACTAGCGGGGGGGTTTAATGAGCAGTTCTTC. This encodes CASSIELAGGFNEQFF. This rearrangement joins TRBV19 to TRBJ2-1; 13 bases fit TRBD2. V dropped 3 bases and J dropped 7; count of bases not matched to a gene: 6. Germline CDR1 LNHDA, CDR2 SQIVND (reference sequence). The CDR3 runs to 16 residues.

This chain connects TRBV11-2 to TRBJ2-7; 12 nucleotides match TRBD1. Germline trimming cut 1 base from V and 4 bases from J; bases unmatched to any gene: 8. Germline V lookup: CDR1 SGHAT, CDR2 FQNNGV. The CDR3 totals 17 residues. The CDR3: CASSLAGTGGALYEQYF. The CDR3 region has the DNA TGTGCCAGCAGCTTAGCAGGGACAGGGGGCGCGTTATACGAGCAGTACTTC.

V gene TRBV6-5 combines with J gene TRBJ2-1; 10 bases match TRBD1. There are 15 residues in the CDR3. Per the germline V gene, CDR1 is MNHEY and CDR2 is SVGAGI. V shed 5 bases and J 7 bases; nucleotides not matched to a gene: 8. The CDR3 region has the DNA TGTGCCAGCAGTGGGACAGGGGCCTCGGAGAATGAGCAGTTCTTC. Amino acid sequence: CASSGTGASENEQFF.

This clone was detected only once. The V call is TRBV10-3, the J call TRBJ1-1; D uncertain. Germline CDR1 and CDR2: ENHRY and SYGVKD. Trimming left V 8 bases short and J 1 base short, with 8 bases between. This CDR3 contains 12 residues. The CDR3 sequence is CAIGPQNTEAFF. CDR3 DNA sequence: TGTGCCATCGGGCCCCAGAACACTGAAGCTTTCTTT.